These 5 T cell receptor beta chains came from one sample sequenced in a study of shared T cell receptors in the human thymus (dated by TCRdb to the early 2020s). The library was built by means of the immunoSEQ multiplex PCR assay. The immuneACCESS repertoire file appears here via TCRdb, limited to in-frame rearrangements. These files lack a portion of the clones; in checked studies, under half of the deficit traces to unresolved V genes, and the cause of the others is not known. The sample yields hundreds of thousands of clones; about 87% were counted once. Roughly 0.0086% of the sample belongs to the ten largest clones. These data are also associated with another study on human thymus T cells.

The source material was thymocytes. The receptor set was obtained from a boy younger than two with a congenital heart defect. Donor details come from another sample of the same person, matched by shared clones.

This chain connects TRBV11-2 to TRBJ1-1; D unresolved. In germline, CDR1 is SGHAT, CDR2 FQNNGV. The V and J ends lost 8 bases and 9 bases respectively, with 4 bases between them. The CDR3 covers 8 residues. CDR3 sequence reads: CASGQAFF. The CDR3 bases are TGTGCCAGCGGGCAAGCTTTCTTT.

The V gene is TRBV7-2, the J gene TRBJ2-1, with D possibly being TRBD1 (5 bases). Germline loops: CDR1 SGHTA, CDR2 FQGNSA. Between the trimmed V and J ends, which lost 5 bases and 3 bases, there was a span of 11 bases. The CDR3 totals 14 residues. CDR3 protein: CASSPGHHYNEQFF. The CDR3 DNA is TGTGCCAGCAGCCCCGGACACCACTACAATGAGCAGTTCTTC.

This chain uses TRBV5-1 with TRBJ2-6, with D perhaps TRBD1 (5 bases). The germline V and J ends were trimmed by 4 bases and 0 bases, with 20 bases remaining between them. Germline-derived CDR1 and CDR2 are SGHRS and YFSETQ. There are 19 residues in the CDR3. CDR3: CASSPDSAVRLSGANVLTF. CDR3 nucleotide sequence: TGCGCCAGCAGCCCCGACAGTGCTGTCCGCCTCTCTGGGGCCAACGTCCTGACTTTC.

V gene TRBV28 combines with J gene TRBJ1-2; D is undetermined. Germline V gene data show CDR1 as MDHEN and CDR2 as SYDVKM. Trimming left V 8 bases short and J 10 bases short, with 20 bases between. This CDR3 has 13 amino acids. The CDR3 nucleotides are TGTGCCAGCGCCGTGCGGAAGGCAGAACTCTACACCTTC. It yields the protein CASAVRKAELYTF.

The rearrangement joins TRBV25-1 to TRBJ2-1; D gene ambiguous. V lost 5 bases and J 4 bases, leaving 9 bases between the germline ends. The germline V gene has CDR1 MGHDK and CDR2 SYGVNS. The CDR3 spans 13 residues. The CDR3 DNA sequence: TGTGCCAGCAGTACGACACTTTACAATGAGCAGTTCTTC. Translated: CASSTTLYNEQFF.